This TCR beta chain was documented in a study of blood T cell repertoires in COVID-19 (dated by TCRdb to the early 2020s). Background for the entire study: Samples from collaborators originated in the United States, Italy and Spain and spanned both the acute and convalescent phases of COVID-19. The material from the prospective study consisted of cDNA or gDNA derived from T cells, B-cell-depleted T cells, or PBMCs. Where available, HLA class I and class II types were taken from metadata supplied by the sample provider and were not determined by assay-based typing. Subjects who had been exposed to COVID-19, were actively infected with it, or had recovered from it provided the deeply sampled blood TCRbeta repertoires that made up the dataset. The sample metadata nearly always contained a de-identified subject ID, COVID-19 status, age in years and sex. The samples were drawn from the first 160 participants of the ongoing ImmuneRACE study and from 950 to 1,500 subjects provided by 6 global collaborators. A freely available public database, intended as a resource for researchers studying the immune response to SARS-CoV-2, is where the repertoires were released. Results the study describes overall, beyond this receptor: The quantity of clinical and demographic metadata differed by source and by participant and was supplied without curation.

Each collaborating institution followed its own protocols to collect whole blood in K2EDTA tubes. Collaborator samples were shipped for TCRbeta analysis as frozen whole blood, isolated PBMCs, or DNA extracted from either sample type. At the junction V is shortened by 3 bases and J by 6 bases; bases outside the gene matches: 12. The germline V gene (reference sequence) gives CDR1 as LNHDA and CDR2 as SQIVND. Spanning cysteine to phenylalanine, the CDR3 consists of 17 amino acids. The CDR3 DNA has 51 bases and is translated from base 1. To note about this clone: Its antigen remains unidentified. No per-base quality is available; no much larger clone lies one base away.

The immunoSEQ Assay, a bias-controlled multiplex PCR, was used to amplify TCRbeta CDR3 regions from genomic DNA. As for the original processing: Nucleated cell counts per sample were estimated from amplification of reference gene primers within the assay. Sequence reads were collapsed and filtered to measure the absolute abundance of every unique TCRbeta CDR3 rearrangement. For each sample, productive Simpson clonality was calculated as the square root of Simpson's diversity index over productive rearrangements. This is the immuneACCESS table as TCRdb keeps it, with only in-frame sequences that have V and J called. A part of the clones is gone; compared with another copy, unresolved V genes explain less than half, and the rest is unexplained. The DNA gave D and trimming, while V, J and clone size come from that table. The sample table holds some 33,000 clones, of which approximately 85% were seen once. The top ten hold about 6.4% of the sample.

Recombination linked TRBV19 to TRBJ2-1, and 9 junctional nucleotides match TRBD2. The receptor's source is a man aged 55 to 70 with active COVID-19. What was sequenced was peripheral blood. The CDR3 region: CASSIRLAGVTSNEQFF. The sequenced DNA is TGTGCCAGTAGTATTAGATTAGCGGGAGTAACGAGCAATGAGCAGTTCTTC.